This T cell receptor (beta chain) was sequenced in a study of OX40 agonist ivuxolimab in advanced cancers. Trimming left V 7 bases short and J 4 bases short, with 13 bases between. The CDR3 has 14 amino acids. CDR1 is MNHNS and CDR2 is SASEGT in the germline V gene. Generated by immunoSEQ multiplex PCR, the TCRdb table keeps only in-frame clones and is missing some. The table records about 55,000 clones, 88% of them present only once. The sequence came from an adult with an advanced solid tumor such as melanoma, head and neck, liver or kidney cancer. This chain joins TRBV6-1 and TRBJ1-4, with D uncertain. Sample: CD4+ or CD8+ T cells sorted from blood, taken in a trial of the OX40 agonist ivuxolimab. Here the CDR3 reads CASTVGRNNEKLFF. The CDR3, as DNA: TGTGCCAGCACCGTAGGAAGAAATAATGAAAAACTGTTTTTT.